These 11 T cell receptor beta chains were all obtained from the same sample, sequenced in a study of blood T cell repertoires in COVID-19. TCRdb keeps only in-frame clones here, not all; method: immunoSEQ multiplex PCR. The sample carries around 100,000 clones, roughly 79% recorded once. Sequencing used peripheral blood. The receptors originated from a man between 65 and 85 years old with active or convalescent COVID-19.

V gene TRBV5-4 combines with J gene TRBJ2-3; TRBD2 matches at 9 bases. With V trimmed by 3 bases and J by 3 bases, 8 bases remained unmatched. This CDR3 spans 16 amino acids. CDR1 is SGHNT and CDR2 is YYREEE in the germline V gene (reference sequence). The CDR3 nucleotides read TGTGCCAGCAGCTACACCGGGACTAGCATGACAGATACGCAGTATTTT. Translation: CASSYTGTSMTDTQYF.

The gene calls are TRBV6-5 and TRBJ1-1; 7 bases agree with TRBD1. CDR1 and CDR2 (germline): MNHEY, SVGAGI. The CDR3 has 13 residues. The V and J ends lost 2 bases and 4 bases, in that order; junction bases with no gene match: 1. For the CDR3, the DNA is TGTGCCAGCAGTTACAGGGGGCTCACTGAAGCTTTCTTT. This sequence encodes CASSYRGLTEAFF.

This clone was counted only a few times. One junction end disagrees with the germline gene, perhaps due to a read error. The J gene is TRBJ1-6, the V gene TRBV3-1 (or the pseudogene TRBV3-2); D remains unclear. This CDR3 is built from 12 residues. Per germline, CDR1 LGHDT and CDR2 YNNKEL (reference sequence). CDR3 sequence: CASSQGSIHFSF. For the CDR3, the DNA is TGTGCCAGCAGCCAAGGTTCGATTCATTTCAGCTTT.

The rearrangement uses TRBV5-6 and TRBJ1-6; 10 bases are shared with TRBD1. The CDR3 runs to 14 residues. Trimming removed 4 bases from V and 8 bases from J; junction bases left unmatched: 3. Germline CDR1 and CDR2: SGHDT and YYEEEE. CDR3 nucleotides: TGTGCCAGCAGCACCGGGACAGGGGATTCACCCCTCCACTTT. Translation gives CASSTGTGDSPLHF.

The CDR3 spells CASSLARGGAEQFF. In DNA form, the CDR3 reads TGTGCCAGCAGCTTGGCCCGGGGGGGCGCAGAGCAGTTCTTC. This sequence joins TRBV7-2 and TRBJ2-1; TRBD2 aligns across 8 bases. CDR1 is SGHTA, CDR2 FQGNSA, per germline. The CDR3 runs to 14 residues. V lost 3 bases and J lost 10; bases outside the gene matches: 8.

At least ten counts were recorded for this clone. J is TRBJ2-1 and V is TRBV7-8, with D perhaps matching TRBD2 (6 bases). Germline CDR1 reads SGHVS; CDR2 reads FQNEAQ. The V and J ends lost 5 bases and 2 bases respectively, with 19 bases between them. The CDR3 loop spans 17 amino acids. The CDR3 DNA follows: TGTGCCAGCAGCCATTCCCTCGGAGGGGACGCCTACAATGAGCAGTTCTTC. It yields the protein CASSHSLGGDAYNEQFF.

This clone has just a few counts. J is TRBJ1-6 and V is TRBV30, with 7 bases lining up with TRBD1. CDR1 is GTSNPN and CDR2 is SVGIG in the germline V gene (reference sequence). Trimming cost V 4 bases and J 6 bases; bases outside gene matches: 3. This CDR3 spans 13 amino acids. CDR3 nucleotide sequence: TGTGCCTGGAAGGGACAGCCTAATTCACCCCTCCACTTT. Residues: CAWKGQPNSPLHF.

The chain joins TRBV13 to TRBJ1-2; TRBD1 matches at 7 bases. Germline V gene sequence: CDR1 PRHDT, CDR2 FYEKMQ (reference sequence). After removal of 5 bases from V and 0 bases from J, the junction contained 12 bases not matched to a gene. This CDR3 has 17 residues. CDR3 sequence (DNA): TGTGCCAGCAGCCACCGGGACAGCTTGCGCCCTAACTATGGCTACACCTTC. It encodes CASSHRDSLRPNYGYTF.

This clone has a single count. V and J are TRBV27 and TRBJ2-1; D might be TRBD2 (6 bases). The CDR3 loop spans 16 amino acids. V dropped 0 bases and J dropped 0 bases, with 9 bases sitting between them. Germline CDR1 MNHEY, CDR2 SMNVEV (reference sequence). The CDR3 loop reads CASSLSGTRSYNEQFF. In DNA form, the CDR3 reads TGTGCCAGCAGTTTATCGGGGACTCGCTCCTACAATGAGCAGTTCTTC.

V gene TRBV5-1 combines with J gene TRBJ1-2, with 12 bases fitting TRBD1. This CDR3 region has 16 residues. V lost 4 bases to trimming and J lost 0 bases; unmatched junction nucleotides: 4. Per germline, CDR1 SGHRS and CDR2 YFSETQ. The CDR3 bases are TGCGCCAGCAGCCGGGGACAGGGGGCGCCTAACTATGGCTACACCTTC. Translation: CASSRGQGAPNYGYTF. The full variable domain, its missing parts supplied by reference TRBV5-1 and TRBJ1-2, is KAGVTQTPRYLIKTRGQQVTLSCSPISGHRSVSWYQQTPGQGLQFLFEYFSETQRNKGNFPGRFSGRQFSNSRSEMNVSTLELGDSALYLCASSRGQGAPNYGYTFGSGTRLTVV.

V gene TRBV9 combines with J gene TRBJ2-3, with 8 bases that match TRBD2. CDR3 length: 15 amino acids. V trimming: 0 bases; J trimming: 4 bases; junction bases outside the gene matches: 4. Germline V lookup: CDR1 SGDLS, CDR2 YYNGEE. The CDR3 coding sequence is TGTGCCAGCAGCGTAGGGACTAGCAGGCCAGATACGCAGTATTTT. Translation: CASSVGTSRPDTQYF.